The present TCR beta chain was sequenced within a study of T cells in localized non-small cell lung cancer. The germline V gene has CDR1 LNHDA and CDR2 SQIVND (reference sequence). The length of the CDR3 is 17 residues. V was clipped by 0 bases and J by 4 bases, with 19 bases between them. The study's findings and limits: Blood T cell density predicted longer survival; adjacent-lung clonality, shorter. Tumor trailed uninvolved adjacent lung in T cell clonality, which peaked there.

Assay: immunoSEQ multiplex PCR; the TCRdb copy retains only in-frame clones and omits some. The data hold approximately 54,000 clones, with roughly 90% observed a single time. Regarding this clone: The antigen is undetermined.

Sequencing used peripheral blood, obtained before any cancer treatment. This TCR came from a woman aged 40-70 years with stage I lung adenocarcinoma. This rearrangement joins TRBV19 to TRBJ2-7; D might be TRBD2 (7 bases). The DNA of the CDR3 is TGTGCCAGTAGTATAGATTCCGGTCGGGGGGCTAGGTACGAGCAGTACTTC. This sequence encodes CASSIDSGRGARYEQYF.